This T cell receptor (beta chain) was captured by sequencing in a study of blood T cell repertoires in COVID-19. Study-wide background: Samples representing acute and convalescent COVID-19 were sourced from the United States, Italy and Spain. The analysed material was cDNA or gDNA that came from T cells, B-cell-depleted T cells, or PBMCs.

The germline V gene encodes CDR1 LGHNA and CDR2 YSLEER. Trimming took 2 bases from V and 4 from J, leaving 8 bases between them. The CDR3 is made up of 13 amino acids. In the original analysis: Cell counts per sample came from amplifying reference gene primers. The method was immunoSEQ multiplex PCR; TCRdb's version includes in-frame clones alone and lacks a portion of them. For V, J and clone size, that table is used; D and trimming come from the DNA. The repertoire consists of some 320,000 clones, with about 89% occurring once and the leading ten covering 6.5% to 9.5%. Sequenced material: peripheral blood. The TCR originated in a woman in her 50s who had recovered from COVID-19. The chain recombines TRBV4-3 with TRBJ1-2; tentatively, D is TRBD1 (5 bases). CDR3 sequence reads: CASSQRGRYGYTF. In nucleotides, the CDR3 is TGCGCCAGCAGCCAAAGGGGTCGCTATGGCTACACCTTC.